The text below deals with one T cell receptor (beta chain). These data come from a study of blood T cell repertoires in COVID-19. Background on the study: Samples came from the United States, Italy and Spain, spanning acute and convalescent COVID-19. In each case, the material was cDNA or gDNA derived from T cells, B-cell-depleted T cells, or PBMCs.

Source study methods: The authors estimated nucleated cell counts from reference gene primer amplification. The assay was immunoSEQ multiplex PCR, and TCRdb's table has in-frame clones only and misses some. The D gene and trimming were derived from the DNA, and the V and J assignments and clone size from that table. The table includes hundreds of thousands of clones, around 88% detected once. Germline-derived CDR1 and CDR2 are SGHRS and YFSETQ. Trimming stripped 3 bases from V and 8 bases from J, with 20 bases between. The CDR3 is 15 residues long. The sequencing sample was made of peripheral blood. The sequence was obtained from a woman between 45 and 65 years old with acute or convalescent COVID-19. This rearrangement joins TRBV5-1 to TRBJ1-2, with D perhaps TRBD1 (5 bases). The CDR3 nucleotides are TGCGCCAGCAGCTGGGGGACTCTGGAACCTTGGGGCTACACCTTC. Its protein is CASSWGTLEPWGYTF.